The 23 T cell receptor beta chains below come from one sample, sequenced in a study of blood T cell repertoires in COVID-19. Sequencing was performed with immunoSEQ multiplex PCR; in TCRdb, only in-frame clones are kept and a portion is missing. The table shows roughly 100,000 clones, with around nine tenths occurring only once. What was sequenced was peripheral blood. These receptor sequences come from a man over 45 with active or convalescent COVID-19.

The chain uses TRBV30 and TRBJ1-1, with D hard to call. V was shortened by 0 bases and J by 3 bases, with 8 bases between the two germline ends. The germline gives CDR1 GTSNPN, CDR2 SVGIG (reference sequence). This CDR3 spans 13 amino acids. CDR3 nucleotide sequence: TGTGCCTGGAGTGTAAGCGAGGACACTGAAGCTTTCTTT. This encodes CAWSVSEDTEAFF.

The V gene is TRBV19, the J gene TRBJ1-6, with 7 bases matching TRBD1. Germline loops: CDR1 LNHDA, CDR2 SQIVND (reference sequence). The CDR3 extends over 13 amino acids. Unmatched junction bases numbered 3, after V lost 6 bases and J lost 7 bases. CDR3: CASRGTVNSPLHF. The CDR3 DNA follows: TGTGCCAGTAGGGGGACAGTCAATTCACCCCTCCACTTT.

This clone showed up just a few times. The chain carries TRBV7-9 and TRBJ1-1; D is ambiguous. V lost 1 base and J 2 bases, leaving 5 bases between the germline ends. The CDR3 is made up of 13 amino acids. Germline values: CDR1 SEHNR, CDR2 FQNEAQ (reference sequence). The CDR3 DNA reads TGTGCCAGCAGCTTAGAAGCAAACACTGAAGCTTTCTTT. Its protein is CASSLEANTEAFF.

This chain connects TRBV6-5 to TRBJ2-2, with a tentative D call TRBD1 (6 bases). The germline CDR1 and CDR2 sequences are MNHEY and SVGAGI. V was shortened by 7 bases and J by 4 bases, with 10 bases between the two germline ends. This CDR3 spans 13 amino acids. CDR3 region: CASNGQTTGELFF. In DNA, the CDR3 is TGTGCCAGCAATGGACAGACCACCGGGGAGCTGTTTTTT.

This clone was found once. Distinct nucleotide sequences in the sample also encode this CDR3. The genes are TRBV5-5 and TRBJ2-5; 10 bases fit TRBD2. Germline assignment: CDR1 SGHKS and CDR2 YYEKEE (reference sequence). After removal of 3 bases from V and 2 bases from J, the junction contained 4 bases not matched to a gene. The CDR3 runs to 15 residues. CDR3: CASSSLAGVQETQYF. In DNA form, the CDR3 reads TGTGCCAGCAGCTCCCTAGCGGGGGTTCAAGAGACCCAGTACTTC.

The chain is built from TRBV24-1 and TRBJ1-5, with 8 positions matching TRBD1. In germline, CDR1 is KGHDR, CDR2 SFDVKD. With V trimmed by 4 bases and J by 4 bases, 8 bases remained unmatched. The CDR3 has 16 amino acids. This CDR3 reads CATSDQRTGQNQPQHF. The CDR3 coding sequence is TGTGCCACCAGTGACCAACGGACAGGGCAAAATCAGCCCCAGCATTTT.

The J gene is TRBJ2-3, the V gene TRBV21-1; TRBD1 was called by the table and not checked on the DNA. TRBV21-1 is a documented pseudogene. The CDR3 extends over 18 amino acids. The DNA of the CDR3 is TGTGCCAGCAGCAAAAGTGGACTATGGGGACAGCGCACAGATACGCAGTATTTT. It specifies CASSKSGLWGQRTDTQYF.

This chain joins TRBV15 and TRBJ1-1, with 7 nucleotides matching TRBD1. V lost 1 base, J lost 4 bases, and 6 bases stayed unmatched. The CDR3 spans 15 residues. Germline CDR1 reads LNHNV; CDR2 reads YYDKDF (reference sequence). The CDR3 region has the DNA TGTGCCACCAGCAGAGTCACGACAGGGTTCACTGAAGCTTTCTTT. Translation: CATSRVTTGFTEAFF.

This chain links TRBV7-9 with TRBJ1-6, with 9 bases lining up with TRBD1. The junction had 2 bases not matched to a gene; V was cut back by 5 bases and J by 3 bases. Per the germline V gene, CDR1 is SEHNR and CDR2 is FQNEAQ (reference sequence). CDR3 size: 15 residues. CDR3 DNA sequence: TGTGCCAGCAGCCAGGGACAGGGCTATAATTCACCCCTCCACTTT. Its protein product is CASSQGQGYNSPLHF.

The gene calls are TRBV24-1 and TRBJ1-5; 7 positions match TRBD1. The CDR3 runs 17 residues. The ends lost 3 bases at V and 2 bases at J; junction bases unmatched: 9. Germline-derived CDR1 and CDR2 are KGHDR and SFDVKD. As DNA, the CDR3 is TGTGCCACCAGTGATAGCCCAACAGGGGTCGGCAATCAGCCCCAGCATTTT. Protein product: CATSDSPTGVGNQPQHF.

J is TRBJ2-1 and V is TRBV4-3; 11 bases fit TRBD2. This CDR3 has 14 residues. The germline gives CDR1 LGHNA, CDR2 YSLEER. V shed 1 base, J shed 15 bases, and the junction held 8 bases outside the gene matches. CDR3 protein: CASSQVSSGGKRFF. DNA for the CDR3: TGCGCCAGCAGCCAAGTATCTAGCGGGGGGAAAAGGTTCTTC.

This clone was found a few times. The gene calls are TRBV10-1 and TRBJ2-5, with TRBD1 identical over 12 bases. CDR3 length: 15 amino acids. V lost 5 bases and J lost 1; bases outside the gene matches: 2. Germline CDR1 reads WNHNN; CDR2 reads SYGVQD (reference sequence). The CDR3 sequence is CASSTGQGAQETQYF. The CDR3 DNA reads as TGCGCCAGCAGTACGGGACAGGGGGCCCAAGAGACCCAGTACTTC.

The rearrangement uses TRBV3-1 (or the pseudogene TRBV3-2) and TRBJ2-3; D is ambiguous. The V end lost 1 base, the J end lost 1 base, and 6 bases lay between the germline ends. Looked up from germline, CDR1 is LGHDT and CDR2 is YNNKEL (reference sequence). The CDR3 spans 14 residues. Written as DNA, the CDR3 is TGTGCCAGCAGCCAAGTTATAGGCACAGATACGCAGTATTTT. Translation gives CASSQVIGTDTQYF.

The V gene is TRBV28, the J gene TRBJ2-1; D may be TRBD1 (6 bases). The CDR3 is 13 amino acids. V shed 5 bases and J shed 6 bases, with 11 bases lying between them. Germline V lookup: CDR1 MDHEN, CDR2 SYDVKM. CDR3 in DNA: TGTGCCAGCAGTACAAACAGGGCCAATGAGCAGTTCTTC. As protein: CASSTNRANEQFF.

The V gene is TRBV3-1 (or the pseudogene TRBV3-2), the J gene TRBJ1-1, with D uncertain. CDR3 size: 14 residues. The germline V and J ends were trimmed by 4 bases and 1 base, with 10 bases remaining between them. Germline V gene data show CDR1 as LGHDT and CDR2 as YNNKEL (reference sequence). The CDR3 DNA is TGTGCCAGCAGCCCTCGGGATTCGAACACTGAAGCTTTCTTT. Protein product: CASSPRDSNTEAFF.

The chain has TRBV6-5 and TRBJ2-7; 15 bases match TRBD2. The germline V gene encodes CDR1 MNHEY and CDR2 SVGAGI. The junction had 3 bases not matched to a gene; V was cut back by 5 bases and J by 4 bases. This CDR3 has 15 amino acids. The DNA for the CDR3 is TGTGCCAGCAGTCCCGGGACTAGCGGGGGGTACGAGCAGTACGTC. Protein: CASSPGTSGGYEQYV.

The chain uses TRBV6-1 and TRBJ2-5; D might be TRBD2 (7 bases). This CDR3 is built from 14 residues. V was cut by 1 base and J by 5 bases, with 11 bases left in between. Germline assignment: CDR1 MNHNS and CDR2 SASEGT. The CDR3 region is CASSEGGGRETQYF. As DNA, the CDR3 is TGTGCCAGCAGTGAAGGGGGGGGCCGGGAGACCCAGTACTTC.

V usage is TRBV5-6 and J usage is TRBJ2-2; D uncertain. Trimming shortened V by 0 bases and J by 3 bases, and 12 bases separated the two germline ends. This CDR3 has 16 residues. From germline, CDR1 is SGHDT and CDR2 YYEEEE. The CDR3 DNA reads TGTGCCAGCAGCTTGGTAGAGAGCCGAGACACCGGGGAGCTGTTTTTT. This encodes CASSLVESRDTGELFF.

The V call is TRBV3-1 (or the pseudogene TRBV3-2), the J call TRBJ2-5, with TRBD2 identical over 7 bases. The trim removed 2 bases at V and 2 bases at J, leaving 11 bases unmatched. Germline V gene data show CDR1 as LGHDT and CDR2 as YNNKEL (reference sequence). The CDR3 loop spans 17 amino acids. The CDR3 region is CASSQYWSGDMQETQYF. CDR3 DNA: TGTGCCAGCAGCCAATATTGGAGCGGGGATATGCAAGAGACCCAGTACTTC.

The gene calls are TRBV5-1 and TRBJ2-5, with D perhaps matching TRBD2 (5 bases). V lost 2 bases and J lost 2, with 16 bases in between. CDR1 and CDR2 from the germline V gene are SGHRS and YFSETQ. This CDR3 comprises 16 residues. The CDR3 region is CASSLLPGDRQETQYF. Written as DNA, the CDR3 is TGCGCCAGCAGCTTACTGCCCGGGGATCGGCAAGAGACCCAGTACTTC.

This clone was seen only a few times. V usage is TRBV5-5 and J usage is TRBJ2-1; D unclear. Trimming left V 4 bases short and J 8 bases short, with 10 bases between. The CDR3 loop spans 12 amino acids. CDR1 and CDR2 (germline): SGHKS, YYEKEE (reference sequence). In DNA, the CDR3 is TGTGCCAGCAGCCAGGAAGGCCATGAGCAGTTCTTC. This gives the protein CASSQEGHEQFF.

The V call is TRBV19, the J call TRBJ1-2; 7 bases fit TRBD1. The CDR3 has 14 residues. J lost 7 bases, V lost 6 bases, and 11 bases had no gene match. The germline gives CDR1 LNHDA, CDR2 SQIVND (reference sequence). CDR3 protein: CASSHRGLPRGYTF. CDR3 coding DNA: TGTGCCAGTAGCCATAGGGGGCTCCCTCGTGGCTACACCTTC.

This clone was found once. The V call is TRBV29-1, the J call TRBJ2-7; 7 bases are shared with TRBD2. The V segment lost 1 base and the J segment 3 bases; nucleotides outside the gene matches: 9. Germline lookup yields CDR1 SQVTM and CDR2 ANQGSEA. The CDR3 length is 15 residues. The CDR3 loop is CSVEVWGGPGYEQYF. The CDR3 bases are TGCAGCGTTGAAGTTTGGGGGGGACCTGGCTACGAGCAGTACTTC.